These 18 T cell receptor beta chains were all obtained from the same sample, sequenced in a study of T cell responses to AZD1222 COVID-19 vaccine. Method: immunoSEQ multiplex PCR; TCRdb's copy keeps in-frame clones and lacks some. The sample lists about 190,000 clones, around nine tenths occurring once. Material: peripheral blood, obtained 28 days after the second dose of the MenACWY control vaccine. All receptors derive from an adult who received the MenACWY meningococcal vaccine as a control.

CDR3 protein: CASSLGQVDGYTF. In DNA, the CDR3 is TGTGCCAGCAGCTTGGGACAGGTGGACGGCTACACCTTC. The V and J genes are TRBV5-8 and TRBJ1-2, with D tentatively TRBD1 (6 bases). Between the trimmed V and J ends, which lost 0 bases and 8 bases, there was a span of 11 bases. The CDR3 consists of 13 residues. The V gene's germline CDR1 is SGHTS and CDR2 YDEGEE.

The chain joins TRBV23-1 to TRBJ1-1; D gene unclear. TRBV23-1 is designated an ORF whose function remains uncertain. This CDR3 has 10 amino acids. Trimming took off 6 bases at V and 8 bases at J, with 7 bases between the two ends. The CDR3 DNA is TGCGCCAGCAGGGGTTTGGAAGCTTTCTTT. The encoded protein is CASRGLEAFF.

The chain uses TRBV27 and TRBJ2-3; 8 nucleotides agree with TRBD2. CDR1 and CDR2 (germline): MNHEY, SMNVEV (reference sequence). The CDR3 has 16 amino acids. Losses at the gene ends were 5 bases for V and 4 bases for J; bases not matched to a gene: 11. The CDR3 region has the DNA TGTGCCAGCAGTCCCACCCTCGGGGGGGCCCCAGATACGCAGTATTTT. Residues: CASSPTLGGAPDTQYF.

V and J are TRBV9 and TRBJ2-3, with TRBD2 identical over 8 bases. Germline CDR1 and CDR2: SGDLS and YYNGEE. The CDR3 totals 16 residues. V shed 0 bases and J 8 bases; nucleotides not matched to a gene: 11. The DNA for the CDR3 is TGTGCCAGCAGCGTAGGTAGTAGCGGGGCCCCGGGTACGCAGTATTTT. Translated, it gives CASSVGSSGAPGTQYF.

Only a few counts were recorded for this clone. The J gene is TRBJ2-1, the V gene TRBV18, with D unclear. The CDR3 is made up of 15 amino acids. V was clipped by 3 bases and J by 5 bases, with 14 bases between them. Germline CDR1 is KGHSH and CDR2 is LQKENI. This CDR3 reads CASSPLPLENNEQFF. In nucleotides, the CDR3 is TGTGCCAGCTCACCTTTGCCGCTAGAGAACAATGAGCAGTTCTTC.

The chain combines TRBV28 with TRBJ1-2; D possibly corresponds to TRBD1 (5 bases). The CDR3 is made up of 12 amino acids. With 8 bases removed from V and 0 bases from J, the gap between germline ends came to 7 bases. Germline V lookup: CDR1 MDHEN, CDR2 SYDVKM. Here the CDR3 DNA reads TGTGCCAGCGCGGGACCTAACTATGGCTACACCTTC. Its translation: CASAGPNYGYTF.

The V gene is TRBV28, the J gene TRBJ1-1; D call uncertain. The CDR3 runs 14 residues. The ends were cut back, 3 bases at V and 0 bases at J, with 8 bases in the middle. Germline assignment: CDR1 MDHEN and CDR2 SYDVKM. Written as DNA, the CDR3 is TGTGCCAGCAGTTTTCGGTTCATGAACACTGAAGCTTTCTTT. It codes for CASSFRFMNTEAFF.

The rearrangement joins TRBV9 to TRBJ2-1; TRBD2 agrees at 7 bases. CDR3 length: 15 amino acids. V shed 0 bases and J 8 bases; nucleotides not matched to a gene: 8. The germline V gene has CDR1 SGDLS and CDR2 YYNGEE. In DNA, the CDR3 is TGTGCCAGCAGCGTAGAACTAGCGCCATGGGATGAGCAGTTCTTC. As protein: CASSVELAPWDEQFF.

This clone was observed once. J is TRBJ2-2 and V is TRBV2; D gene ambiguous. Germline V gene data show CDR1 as SNHLY and CDR2 as FYNNEI. The CDR3 consists of 14 residues. V dropped 6 bases and J dropped 0 bases, with 8 bases sitting between them. The CDR3 region is CASRASTNTGELFF. CDR3 nucleotide sequence: TGTGCCAGCAGAGCTTCTACGAACACCGGGGAGCTGTTTTTT.

The J gene is TRBJ1-1, the V gene TRBV2, with D hard to call. V lost 6 bases to trimming and J lost 3 bases, with 17 bases between them. The CDR3 runs 15 residues. Germline V gene data show CDR1 as SNHLY and CDR2 as FYNNEI. CDR3 sequence reads: CASSARRTSDTEAFF. The CDR3 nucleotides read TGTGCCAGCAGCGCGCGAAGAACGTCGGACACTGAAGCTTTCTTT.

This clone was observed a handful of times. J is TRBJ2-1 and V is TRBV21-1; the table's D call, TRBD2, was not checked against the DNA. TRBV21-1 constitutes a pseudogene. The CDR3 spans 17 residues. This chain's CDR3 is CASKQRCKREGRHEQFF. The CDR3 DNA reads TGTGCCAGCAAGCAAAGATGCAAGCGGGAGGGCCGTCATGAGCAGTTCTTC.

The chain links TRBV30 to TRBJ2-2, with D unclear. V gave up 0 bases and J gave up 0 bases, with 11 bases separating them. Germline V lookup: CDR1 GTSNPN, CDR2 SVGIG (reference sequence). The CDR3 spans 16 residues. The CDR3 here is CAWSVPRAANTGELFF. Written as DNA, the CDR3 is TGTGCCTGGAGTGTTCCCAGAGCCGCGAACACCGGGGAGCTGTTTTTT. The full variable domain, completed using reference TRBV30 and TRBJ2-2, is SQTIHQWPATLVQPVGSPLSLECTVEGTSNPNLYWYRQAAGRGLQLLFYSVGIGQISSEVPQNLSASRPQDRQFILSSKKLLLSDSGFYLCAWSVPRAANTGELFFGEGSRLTVL.

This clone was observed a single time. In DNA form, the CDR3 reads TGTGCCAGCACAAGGGGCCTTAAGCGCTTCCACGAGCAGTACTTC. It codes for CASTRGLKRFHEQYF. The V gene is TRBV3-1 (or the pseudogene TRBV3-2), the J gene TRBJ2-7, with D maybe TRBD1 (5 bases). The CDR3 is 15 amino acids. Germline V gene sequence: CDR1 LGHDT, CDR2 YNNKEL (reference sequence). With 7 bases removed from V and 5 bases from J, the gap between germline ends came to 21 bases.

As to this clone: The final CDR3 position lacks the conserved phenylalanine or tryptophan, pointing to a likely read error. Because the CDR3's place on the DNA is in doubt, the DNA is left out and the CDR3 is given as listed by TCRdb. The rearrangement uses TRBV6-7 and TRBJ2-7; TRBD1 reflects the table's D call only, with no check against the DNA. TRBV6-7 is an open reading frame, and its role is uncertain. Ends included, the CDR3 has 11 residues. CDR3 amino acids: CASSVPGQGEG.

This chain joins TRBV7-9 and TRBJ1-5, with D perhaps TRBD1 (6 bases). Germline CDR1 and CDR2: SEHNR and FQNEAQ (reference sequence). This CDR3 has 16 amino acids. The germline V and J ends were trimmed by 2 bases and 1 base, with 12 bases remaining between them. CDR3 bases: TGTGCCAGCAGCTTACAGGGGCCCATGAGCAATCAGCCCCAGCATTTT. Translation gives CASSLQGPMSNQPQHF.

This rearrangement joins TRBV7-2 to TRBJ2-2; TRBD2 is a possible D gene (5 bases). The CDR3 contains 13 residues. V was clipped by 5 bases and J by 6 bases, with 10 bases between them. Looked up from germline, CDR1 is SGHTA and CDR2 is FQGNSA. CDR3 sequence reads: CASSVQRSGELFF. In nucleotides, the CDR3 is TGTGCCAGCAGCGTCCAGCGGTCCGGGGAGCTGTTTTTT.

V usage is TRBV5-1 and J usage is TRBJ2-1; a possible D gene is TRBD2 (5 bases). Per the germline V gene, CDR1 is SGHRS and CDR2 is YFSETQ. The CDR3 sequence is 16 residues long. Trimming removed 0 bases from V and 1 base from J, with 11 bases in between. The CDR3 here is CASSLGRQPSYNEQFF. Here the CDR3 DNA reads TGCGCCAGCAGCTTGGGGAGGCAGCCATCCTACAATGAGCAGTTCTTC.

The chain has TRBV27 and TRBJ2-5; TRBD1 aligns across 9 bases. This CDR3 is 14 amino acids long. In germline, CDR1 is MNHEY, CDR2 SMNVEV (reference sequence). Unmatched junction bases numbered 6, after V lost 5 bases and J lost 5 bases. The CDR3 sequence is CASSRTGDGETQYF. DNA of the CDR3: TGTGCCAGCAGTCGGACAGGGGATGGGGAGACCCAGTACTTC.